The sequence of this T cell receptor beta chain was determined in a study of beta chain features in type 1 diabetes. cDNA synthesis used the whole RNA isolate, giving expressed TCRB sequences. The repertoire was sequenced with immunoSEQ multiplex PCR; TCRdb's copy has only in-frame clones and lacks some. This repertoire shows under 400,000 clones, roughly 21% found once; its top ten account for 0.044%. This clone has more than one count but fewer than ten. This likely comes from a read error, as the CDR3 has no conserved phenylalanine or tryptophan at its end. The DNA is omitted, as the CDR3 cannot be located on it reliably, and the CDR3 follows TCRdb's listing. This TCR was sampled from a young woman in good health. The sequencing input was naive CD4+ T cells from blood.

This CDR3 reads CASSLGLDPTP. The J gene is TRBJ2-7, the V gene TRBV7-8; the D call in the table, TRBD2, was not verified against the DNA. Germline values: CDR1 SGHVS, CDR2 FQNEAQ. The CDR3 spans 11 residues, counting both ends.